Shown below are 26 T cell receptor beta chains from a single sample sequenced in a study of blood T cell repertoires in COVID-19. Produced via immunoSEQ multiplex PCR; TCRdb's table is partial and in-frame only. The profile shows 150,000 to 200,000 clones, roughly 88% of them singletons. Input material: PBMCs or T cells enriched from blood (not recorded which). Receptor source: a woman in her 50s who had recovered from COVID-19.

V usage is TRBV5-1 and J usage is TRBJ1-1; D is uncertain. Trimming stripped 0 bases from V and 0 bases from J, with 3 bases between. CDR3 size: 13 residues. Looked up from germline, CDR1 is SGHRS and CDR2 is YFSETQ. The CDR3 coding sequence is TGCGCCAGCAGCTTGGCTCTGAACACTGAAGCTTTCTTT. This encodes CASSLALNTEAFF.

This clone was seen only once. The CDR3 nucleotides read TGTGCCAGCAGCGCCAATACAGGGGGCTCTGAAAAACTGTTTTTT. Translation gives CASSANTGGSEKLFF. The J gene is TRBJ1-4, the V gene TRBV9, with 9 bases matching TRBD1. CDR3 size: 15 residues. The ends lost 3 bases at V and 7 bases at J; junction bases unmatched: 7. Germline-derived CDR1 and CDR2 are SGDLS and YYNGEE.

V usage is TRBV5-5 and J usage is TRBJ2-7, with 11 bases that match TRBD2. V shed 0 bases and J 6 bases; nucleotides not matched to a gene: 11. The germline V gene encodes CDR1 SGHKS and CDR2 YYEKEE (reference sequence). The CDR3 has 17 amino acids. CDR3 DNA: TGTGCCAGCAGCTTGGAATTCGGTAGCGGGGGGGCCCGCGAGCAGTACTTC. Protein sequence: CASSLEFGSGGAREQYF.

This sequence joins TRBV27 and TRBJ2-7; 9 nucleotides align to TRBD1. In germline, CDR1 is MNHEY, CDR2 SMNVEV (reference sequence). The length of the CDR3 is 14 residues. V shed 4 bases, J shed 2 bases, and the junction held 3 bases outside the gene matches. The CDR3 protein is CASSYRQGAYEQYF. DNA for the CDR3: TGTGCCAGCAGTTACCGACAGGGGGCCTACGAGCAGTACTTC.

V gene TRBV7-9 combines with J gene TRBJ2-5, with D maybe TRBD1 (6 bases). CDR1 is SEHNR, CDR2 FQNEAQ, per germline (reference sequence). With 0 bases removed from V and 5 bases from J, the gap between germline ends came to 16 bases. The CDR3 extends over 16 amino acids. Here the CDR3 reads CASSLATARGGETQYF. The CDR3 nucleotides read TGTGCCAGCAGCTTAGCCACAGCCAGGGGTGGGGAGACCCAGTACTTC.

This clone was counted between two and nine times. The CDR3 DNA reads as TGTGCCAGCAGCCCTACTAGCGGGGGGGTCCGAGAGCAGTACTTC. Translation: CASSPTSGGVREQYF. The chain couples TRBV11-2 to TRBJ2-7; 13 bases are shared with TRBD2. The CDR3 covers 15 residues. V lost 5 bases, J lost 7 bases, and 8 bases stayed unmatched. CDR1 is SGHAT, CDR2 FQNNGV, per germline.

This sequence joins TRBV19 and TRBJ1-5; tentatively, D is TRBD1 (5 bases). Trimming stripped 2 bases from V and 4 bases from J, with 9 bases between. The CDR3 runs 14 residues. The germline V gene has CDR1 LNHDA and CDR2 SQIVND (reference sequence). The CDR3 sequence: CASSIIGGNQPQHF. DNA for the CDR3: TGTGCCAGTAGTATAATCGGGGGGAATCAGCCCCAGCATTTT. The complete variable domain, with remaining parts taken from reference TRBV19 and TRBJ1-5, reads DGGITQSPKYLFRKEGQNVTLSCEQNLNHDAMYWYRQDPGQGLRLIYYSQIVNDFQKGDIAEGYSVSREKKESFPLTVTSAQKNPTAFYLCASSIIGGNQPQHFGDGTRLSIL.

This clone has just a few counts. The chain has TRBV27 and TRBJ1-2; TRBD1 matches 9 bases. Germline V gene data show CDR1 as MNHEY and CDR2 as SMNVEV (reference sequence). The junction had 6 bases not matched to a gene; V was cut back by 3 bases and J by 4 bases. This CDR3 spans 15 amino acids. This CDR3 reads CASSFSGTGSYGYTF. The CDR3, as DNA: TGTGCCAGCAGTTTCTCCGGGACAGGGTCCTATGGCTACACCTTC.

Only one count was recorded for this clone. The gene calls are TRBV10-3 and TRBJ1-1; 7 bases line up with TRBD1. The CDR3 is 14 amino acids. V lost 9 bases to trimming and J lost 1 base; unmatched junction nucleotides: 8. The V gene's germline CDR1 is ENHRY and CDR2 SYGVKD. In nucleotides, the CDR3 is TGTGCCATTTCCCGGGGACAGCAGAACACTGAAGCTTTCTTT. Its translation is CAISRGQQNTEAFF.

The CDR3 protein is CASSQEKGTLQETQYF. The CDR3, as DNA: TGCGCCAGCAGCCAAGAGAAAGGGACTTTACAAGAGACCCAGTACTTC. The V call is TRBV4-1, the J call TRBJ2-5, with D maybe TRBD2 (6 bases). The CDR3 covers 16 residues. Germline assignment: CDR1 MGHRA and CDR2 YSYEKL. Trimming removed 0 bases at V and 2 bases at J, with 13 bases between.

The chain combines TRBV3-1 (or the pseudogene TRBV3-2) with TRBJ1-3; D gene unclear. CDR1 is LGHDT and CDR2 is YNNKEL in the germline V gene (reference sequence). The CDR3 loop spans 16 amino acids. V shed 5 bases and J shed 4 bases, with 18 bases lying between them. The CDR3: CASSYREYTGGNTIYF. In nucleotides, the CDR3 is TGTGCCAGCAGCTATCGGGAGTACACGGGGGGAAACACCATATATTTT.

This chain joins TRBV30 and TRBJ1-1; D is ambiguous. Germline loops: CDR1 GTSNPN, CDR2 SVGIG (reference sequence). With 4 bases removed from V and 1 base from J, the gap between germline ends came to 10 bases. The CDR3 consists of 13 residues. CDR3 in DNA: TGTGCCTGGACGCCCTCGGGGAACACTGAAGCTTTCTTT. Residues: CAWTPSGNTEAFF.

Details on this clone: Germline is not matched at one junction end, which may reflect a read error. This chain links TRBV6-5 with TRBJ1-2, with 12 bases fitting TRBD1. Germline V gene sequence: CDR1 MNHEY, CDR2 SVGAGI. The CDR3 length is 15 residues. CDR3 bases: TGTGCCAGCAGTTACTCGATATGGGACAGGGGGCAATTCGCCTTC. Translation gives CASSYSIWDRGQFAF.

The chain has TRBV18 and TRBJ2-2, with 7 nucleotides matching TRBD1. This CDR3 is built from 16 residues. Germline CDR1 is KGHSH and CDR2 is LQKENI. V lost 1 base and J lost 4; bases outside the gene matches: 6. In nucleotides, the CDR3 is TGTGCCAGCTCACCACGGTTCTCAGGGGGCACCGGGGAGCTGTTTTTT. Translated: CASSPRFSGGTGELFF.

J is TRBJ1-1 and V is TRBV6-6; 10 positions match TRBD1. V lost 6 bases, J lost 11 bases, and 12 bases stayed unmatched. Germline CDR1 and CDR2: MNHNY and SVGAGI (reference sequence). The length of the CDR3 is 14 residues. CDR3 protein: CASRETDRGPRAFF. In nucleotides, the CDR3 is TGTGCCAGCAGGGAAACCGACAGGGGGCCACGGGCTTTCTTT.

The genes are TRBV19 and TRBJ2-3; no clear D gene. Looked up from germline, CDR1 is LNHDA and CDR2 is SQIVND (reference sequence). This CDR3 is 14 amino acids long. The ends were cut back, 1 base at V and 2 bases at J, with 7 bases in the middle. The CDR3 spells CASSIAAPTDTQYF. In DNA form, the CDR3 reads TGTGCCAGTAGTATAGCAGCGCCCACAGATACGCAGTATTTT.

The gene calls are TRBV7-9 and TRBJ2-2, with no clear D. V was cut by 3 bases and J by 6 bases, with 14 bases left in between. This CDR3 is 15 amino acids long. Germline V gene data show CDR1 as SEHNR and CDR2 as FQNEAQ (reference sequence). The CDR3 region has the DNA TGTGCCAGCAGCTTTGGCGGTATTCGGGCCGGGGAGCTGTTTTTT. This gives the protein CASSFGGIRAGELFF.

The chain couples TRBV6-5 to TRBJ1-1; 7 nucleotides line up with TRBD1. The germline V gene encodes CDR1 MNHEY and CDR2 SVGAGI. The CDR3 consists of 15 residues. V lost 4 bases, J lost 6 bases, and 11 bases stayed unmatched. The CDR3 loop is CASSFFGRGKAEAFF. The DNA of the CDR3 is TGTGCCAGCAGTTTCTTCGGCAGGGGGAAGGCTGAAGCTTTCTTT.

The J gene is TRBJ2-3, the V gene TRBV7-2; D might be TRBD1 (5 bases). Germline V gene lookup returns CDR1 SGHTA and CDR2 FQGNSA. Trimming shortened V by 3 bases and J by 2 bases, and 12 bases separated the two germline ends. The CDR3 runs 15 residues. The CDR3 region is CASSLTDLSTDTQYF. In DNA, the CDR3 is TGTGCCAGCAGCTTGACAGACCTCTCCACAGATACGCAGTATTTT.

Written as DNA, the CDR3 is TGTGCCAGCAGCCCCTACTCCCGAGGATCGAACACTGAAGCTTTCTTT. This gives the protein CASSPYSRGSNTEAFF. This chain links TRBV3-1 (or the pseudogene TRBV3-2) with TRBJ1-1; no reliable D call. The CDR3 has 16 residues. V was pared by 4 bases and J by 1 base, with 16 bases between. CDR1 is LGHDT, CDR2 YNNKEL, per germline (reference sequence).

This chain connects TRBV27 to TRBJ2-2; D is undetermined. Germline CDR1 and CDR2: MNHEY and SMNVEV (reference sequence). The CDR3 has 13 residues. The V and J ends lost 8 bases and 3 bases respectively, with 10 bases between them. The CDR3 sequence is CASGGRYTGELFF. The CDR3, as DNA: TGTGCCAGCGGTGGCAGATACACCGGGGAGCTGTTTTTT.

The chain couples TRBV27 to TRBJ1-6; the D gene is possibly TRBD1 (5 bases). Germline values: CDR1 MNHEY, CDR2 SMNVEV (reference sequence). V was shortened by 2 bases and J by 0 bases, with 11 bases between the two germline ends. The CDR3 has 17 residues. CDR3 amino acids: CASSLLVGGSYNSPLHF. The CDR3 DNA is TGTGCCAGCAGTTTACTCGTGGGGGGCTCCTATAATTCACCCCTCCACTTT.

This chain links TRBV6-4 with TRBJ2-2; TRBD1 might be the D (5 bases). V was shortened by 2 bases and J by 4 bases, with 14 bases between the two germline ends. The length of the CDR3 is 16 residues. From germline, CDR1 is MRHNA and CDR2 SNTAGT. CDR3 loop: CASSDKWRQSTGELFF. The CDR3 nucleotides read TGTGCCAGCAGTGACAAATGGAGACAGAGCACCGGGGAGCTGTTTTTT.

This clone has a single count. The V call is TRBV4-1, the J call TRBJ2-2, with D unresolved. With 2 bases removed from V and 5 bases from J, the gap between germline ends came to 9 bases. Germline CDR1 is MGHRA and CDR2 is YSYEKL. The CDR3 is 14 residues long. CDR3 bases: TGCGCCAGCAGCCAACTGTCGCAGACCGGGGAGCTGTTTTTT. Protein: CASSQLSQTGELFF.

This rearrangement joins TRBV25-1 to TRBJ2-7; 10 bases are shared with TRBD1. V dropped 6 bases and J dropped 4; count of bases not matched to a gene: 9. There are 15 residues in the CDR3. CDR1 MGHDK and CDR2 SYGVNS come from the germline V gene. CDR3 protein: CASSRQGATSYEQYF. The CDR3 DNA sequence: TGTGCCAGCAGCCGACAGGGGGCGACATCGTACGAGCAGTACTTC.

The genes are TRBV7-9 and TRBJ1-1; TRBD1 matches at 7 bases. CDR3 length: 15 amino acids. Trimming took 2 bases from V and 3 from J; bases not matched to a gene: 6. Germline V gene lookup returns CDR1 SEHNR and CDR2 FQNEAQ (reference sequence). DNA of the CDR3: TGTGCCAGCAGCTTATTCAACAGGGGCCACACTGAAGCTTTCTTT. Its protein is CASSLFNRGHTEAFF.